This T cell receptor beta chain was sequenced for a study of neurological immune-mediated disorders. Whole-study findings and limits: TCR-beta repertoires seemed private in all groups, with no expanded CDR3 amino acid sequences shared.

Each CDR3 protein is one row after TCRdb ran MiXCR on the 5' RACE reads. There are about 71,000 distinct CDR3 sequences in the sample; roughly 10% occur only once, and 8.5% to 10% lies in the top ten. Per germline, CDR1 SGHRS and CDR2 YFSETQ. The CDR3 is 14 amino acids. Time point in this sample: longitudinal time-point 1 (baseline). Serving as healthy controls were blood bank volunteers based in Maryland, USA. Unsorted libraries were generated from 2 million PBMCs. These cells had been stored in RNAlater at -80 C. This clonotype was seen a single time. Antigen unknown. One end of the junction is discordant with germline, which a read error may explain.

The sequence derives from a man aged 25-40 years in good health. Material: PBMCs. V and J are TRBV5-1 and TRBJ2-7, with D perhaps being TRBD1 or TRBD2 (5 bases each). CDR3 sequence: CGSSLVGVGYEQYF. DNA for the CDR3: TGCGGCAGCAGCTTGGTGGGGGTGGGCTACGAGCAGTACTTC.